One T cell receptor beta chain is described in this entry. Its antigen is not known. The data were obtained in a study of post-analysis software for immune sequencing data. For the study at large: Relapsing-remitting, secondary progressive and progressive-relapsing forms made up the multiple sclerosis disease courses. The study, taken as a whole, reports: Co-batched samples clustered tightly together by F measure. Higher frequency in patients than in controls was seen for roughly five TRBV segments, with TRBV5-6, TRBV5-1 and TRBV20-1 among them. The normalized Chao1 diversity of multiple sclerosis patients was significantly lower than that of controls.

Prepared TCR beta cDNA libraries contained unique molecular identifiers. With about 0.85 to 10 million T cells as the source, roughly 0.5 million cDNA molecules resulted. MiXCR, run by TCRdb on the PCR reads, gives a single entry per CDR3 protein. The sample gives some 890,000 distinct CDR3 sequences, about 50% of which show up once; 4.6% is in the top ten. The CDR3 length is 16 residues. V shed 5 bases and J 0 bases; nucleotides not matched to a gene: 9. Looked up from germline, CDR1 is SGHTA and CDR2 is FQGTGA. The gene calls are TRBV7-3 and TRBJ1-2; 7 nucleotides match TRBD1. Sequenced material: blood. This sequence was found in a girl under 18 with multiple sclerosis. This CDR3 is CASSPTGDSSNYGYTF. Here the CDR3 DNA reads TGTGCCAGCAGCCCAACGGGGGACAGCTCTAACTATGGCTACACCTTC.